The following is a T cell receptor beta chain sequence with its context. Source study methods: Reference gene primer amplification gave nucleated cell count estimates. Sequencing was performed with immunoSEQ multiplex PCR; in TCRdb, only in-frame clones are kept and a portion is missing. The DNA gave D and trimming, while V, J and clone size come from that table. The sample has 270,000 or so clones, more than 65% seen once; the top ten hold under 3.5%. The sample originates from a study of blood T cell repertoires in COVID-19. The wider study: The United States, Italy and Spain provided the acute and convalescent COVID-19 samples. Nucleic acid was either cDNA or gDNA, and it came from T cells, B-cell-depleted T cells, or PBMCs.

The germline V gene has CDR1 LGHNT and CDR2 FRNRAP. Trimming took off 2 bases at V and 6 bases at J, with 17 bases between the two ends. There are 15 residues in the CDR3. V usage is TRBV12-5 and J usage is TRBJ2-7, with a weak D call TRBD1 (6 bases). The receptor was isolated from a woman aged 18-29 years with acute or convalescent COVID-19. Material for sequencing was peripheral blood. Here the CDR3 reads CASGLTPGHSGEQYF. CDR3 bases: TGTGCTAGTGGTTTGACACCGGGACACTCAGGCGAGCAGTACTTC.